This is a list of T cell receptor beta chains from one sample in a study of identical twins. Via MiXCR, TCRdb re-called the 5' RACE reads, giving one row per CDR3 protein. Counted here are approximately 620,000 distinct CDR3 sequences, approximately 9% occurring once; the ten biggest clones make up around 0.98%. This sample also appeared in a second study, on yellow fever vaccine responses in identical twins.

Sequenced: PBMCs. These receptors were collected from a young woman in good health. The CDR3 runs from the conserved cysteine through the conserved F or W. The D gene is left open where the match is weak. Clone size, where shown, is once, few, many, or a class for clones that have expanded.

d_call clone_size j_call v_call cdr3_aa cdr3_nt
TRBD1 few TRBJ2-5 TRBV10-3 CAISELPGQGHQETQYF TGTGCCATCAGTGAGCTGCCGGGACAGGGCCACCAAGAGACCCAGTACTTC
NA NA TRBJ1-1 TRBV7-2 CASTLEGGFTEAFF TGTGCCAGCACCCTAGAGGGGGGGTTTACTGAAGCTTTCTTT
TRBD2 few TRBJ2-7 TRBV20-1 CSARDLSAAGVFEQYF TGCAGTGCTAGAGACCTTTCCGCGGCGGGAGTCTTCGAGCAGTACTTC
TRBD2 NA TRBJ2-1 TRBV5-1 CASSSTSGGHEQFF TGCGCCAGCAGCTCGACTAGCGGGGGGCATGAGCAGTTCTTC
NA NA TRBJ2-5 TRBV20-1 CSASRPPQETQYF TGCAGTGCTAGCAGGCCTCCCCAAGAGACCCAGTACTTC
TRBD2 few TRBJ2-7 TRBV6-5 CASSYSRLAGARIYEQYF TGTGCCAGCAGTTACTCGAGACTAGCGGGGGCAAGAATCTACGAGCAGTACTTC
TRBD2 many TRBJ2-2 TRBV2 CASIPRRGSNTGELFF TGTGCCAGTATCCCCCGGCGGGGGTCGAACACCGGGGAGCTGTTTTTT
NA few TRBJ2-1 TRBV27 CASSLGWGGVDEQFF TGTGCCAGCAGTTTAGGCTGGGGGGGCGTAGATGAGCAGTTCTTC
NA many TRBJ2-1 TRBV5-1 CASSLVTGPIASPTRPSYNEQFF TGCGCCAGCAGCTTGGTTACAGGGCCAATAGCTTCGCCCACCCGGCCCTCCTACAATGAGCAGTTCTTC
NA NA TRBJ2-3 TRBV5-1 CASSLDSGGNTDTQYF TGCGCCAGCAGCTTGGATAGTGGGGGGAACACAGATACGCAGTATTTT
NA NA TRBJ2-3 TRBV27 CASSLSRTLRQYF TGTGCCAGCAGTTTATCGAGAACCCTTCGGCAGTATTTT
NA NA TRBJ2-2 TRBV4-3 CASRQLSWGGELFF TGCGCCAGCAGACAACTATCGTGGGGTGGGGAGCTGTTTTTT
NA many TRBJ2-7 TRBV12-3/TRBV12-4 CASSLGGGASYEQYF TGTGCCAGCAGTTTAGGTGGTGGGGCCTCCTACGAGCAGTACTTC
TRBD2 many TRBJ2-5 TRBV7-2 CASSLLAGGPETQYF TGTGCCAGCAGCCTGCTAGCGGGGGGGCCGGAGACCCAGTACTTC
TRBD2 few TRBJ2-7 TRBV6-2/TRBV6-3 CASSYRRETYEQYF TGTGCCAGCAGTTATAGGCGGGAGACCTACGAGCAGTACTTC
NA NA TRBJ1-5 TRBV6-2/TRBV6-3 CASSYSRGFPQPQHF TGTGCCAGCAGTTACTCGCGGGGTTTCCCTCAGCCCCAGCATTTT
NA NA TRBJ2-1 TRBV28 CASSLVNGEQFF TGTGCCAGCAGTTTAGTCAATGGTGAGCAGTTCTTC
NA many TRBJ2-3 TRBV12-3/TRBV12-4 CASRVSGPEGDTQYF TGTGCCAGTAGGGTAAGCGGACCTGAAGGAGATACGCAGTATTTT
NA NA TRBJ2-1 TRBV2 CASSADNVDEQFF TGTGCCAGCAGTGCCGACAATGTCGATGAGCAGTTCTTC
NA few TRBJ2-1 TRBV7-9 CASSSRLLRNNEQFF TGTGCCAGCAGCTCCCGACTCCTCCGCAACAATGAGCAGTTCTTC
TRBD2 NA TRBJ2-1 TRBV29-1 CSVPAGREQFF TGCAGCGTCCCAGCGGGACGTGAGCAGTTCTTC
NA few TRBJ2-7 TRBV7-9 CAIHQGQLPYEQYF TGTGCCATCCATCAGGGCCAGTTGCCCTACGAGCAGTACTTC
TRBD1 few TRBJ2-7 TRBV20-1 CSADASGTVSYEQYF TGCAGTGCTGATGCTTCCGGGACAGTCTCCTACGAGCAGTACTTC
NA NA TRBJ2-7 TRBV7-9 CASSLIGPPEYEQYF TGTGCCAGCAGCTTAATTGGTCCACCCGAATACGAGCAGTACTTC
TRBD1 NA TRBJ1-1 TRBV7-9 CASRSRGGTEAFF TGTGCCAGCAGAAGCAGGGGGGGGACTGAAGCTTTCTTT
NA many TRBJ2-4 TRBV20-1 CSALPGANLLAKNIQYF TGCAGTGCACTGCCCGGGGCTAACTTACTAGCCAAAAACATTCAGTACTTC
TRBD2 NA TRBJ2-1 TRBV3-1 CASSQESTSGVTYNEQFF TGTGCCAGCAGCCAAGAGTCAACTAGCGGGGTTACCTACAATGAGCAGTTCTTC
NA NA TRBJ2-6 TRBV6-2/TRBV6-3 CASSYLRQGASGANVLTF TGTGCCAGCAGTTACCTCAGGCAAGGGGCGTCTGGGGCCAACGTCCTGACTTTC
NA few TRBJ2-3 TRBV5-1 CASRRPGDTQYF TGCGCCAGCAGACGGCCGGGAGATACGCAGTATTTT
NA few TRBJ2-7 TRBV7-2 CASSRELPTSGQYF TGTGCCAGCAGCCGGGAGTTGCCTACGAGCGGGCAGTACTTC
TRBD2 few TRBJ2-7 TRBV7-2 CASSAGTKVEQYF TGTGCCAGCAGCGCGGGGACTAAAGTCGAGCAGTACTTC
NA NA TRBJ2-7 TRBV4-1 CASSHEKGGFSYEQYF TGCGCCAGCAGCCATGAAAAGGGGGGCTTCTCCTACGAGCAGTACTTC
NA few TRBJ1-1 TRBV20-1 CSARAQAVNTEAFF TGCAGTGCTAGAGCCCAGGCCGTGAACACTGAAGCTTTCTTT
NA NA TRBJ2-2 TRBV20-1 CSARDGGASTGELFF TGCAGTGCTAGAGACGGGGGCGCAAGCACCGGGGAGCTGTTTTTT
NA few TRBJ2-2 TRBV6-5 CASSHSTGSTGELFF TGTGCCAGCAGCCACTCGACAGGAAGCACCGGGGAGCTGTTTTTT
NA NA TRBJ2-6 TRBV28 CASSRSASGANVLTF TGTGCCAGCAGCCGCAGTGCCTCTGGGGCCAACGTCCTGACTTTC
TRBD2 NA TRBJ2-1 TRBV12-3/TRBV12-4 CASSRTSGGYDNEQFF TGTGCCAGCAGCCGGACTAGCGGGGGGTACGACAATGAGCAGTTCTTC
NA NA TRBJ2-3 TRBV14 CASTADTQYF TGTGCCAGCACAGCAGATACGCAGTATTTT
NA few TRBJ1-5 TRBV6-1 CASSPNQGSNQPQHF TGTGCCAGCAGTCCAAATCAGGGTAGCAATCAGCCCCAGCATTTT
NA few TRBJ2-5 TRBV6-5 CASSYSGAGETQYF TGTGCCAGCAGTTACTCGGGGGCGGGGGAGACCCAGTACTTC
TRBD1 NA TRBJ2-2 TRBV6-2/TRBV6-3 CASSYSAPRDRRNTGELFF TGTGCCAGCAGTTACTCCGCACCTAGGGACAGGCGGAACACCGGGGAGCTGTTTTTT
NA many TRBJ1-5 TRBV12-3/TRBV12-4 CASRLRGGNQPQHF TGTGCCAGCAGATTAAGGGGGGGCAATCAGCCCCAGCATTTT
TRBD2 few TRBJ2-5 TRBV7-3 CASSSPKERGGQETQYF TGTGCCAGCAGCTCCCCTAAGGAGCGGGGGGGCCAAGAGACCCAGTACTTC
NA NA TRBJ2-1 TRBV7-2 CASRPARGLSNNEQFF TGTGCCAGCAGGCCAGCCCGGGGGTTAAGTAACAATGAGCAGTTCTTC
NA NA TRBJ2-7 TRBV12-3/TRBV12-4 CASSLFGGTSSYEQYF TGTGCCAGCAGTTTATTCGGCGGGACCAGCTCCTACGAGCAGTACTTC
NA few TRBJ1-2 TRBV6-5 CASSYPPRGRDYGYTF TGTGCCAGCAGTTACCCCCCCCGGGGGAGGGACTATGGCTACACCTTC
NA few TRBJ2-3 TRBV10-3 CAISDLAADTQYF TGTGCCATCAGTGATCTTGCCGCAGATACGCAGTATTTT
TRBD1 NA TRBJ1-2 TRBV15 CATSSRDRGPGYGYTF TGTGCCACCAGCAGCCGGGACAGGGGCCCTGGTTATGGCTACACCTTC
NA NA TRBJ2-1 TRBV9 CASSVGPSVHNEQFF TGTGCCAGCAGCGTAGGTCCTAGCGTCCACAATGAGCAGTTCTTC
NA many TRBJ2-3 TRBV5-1 CASSLRTDTQYF TGCGCCAGCAGCTTGCGAACAGATACGCAGTATTTT
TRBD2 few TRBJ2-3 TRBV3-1 CASSQDITSGTEEYF TGTGCCAGCAGCCAAGATATAACTAGCGGAACAGAGGAGTATTTT
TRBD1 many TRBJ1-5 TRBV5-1 CASSIGTENQPQHF TGCGCCAGCAGCATCGGGACAGAGAATCAGCCCCAGCATTTT
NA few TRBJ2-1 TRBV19 CARSDCSNEQFF TGTGCCAGATCAGACTGCAGTAATGAGCAGTTCTTC
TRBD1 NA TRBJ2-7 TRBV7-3 CASSPGGQGYEQYF TGTGCCAGCAGCCCCGGGGGACAGGGCTACGAGCAGTACTTC
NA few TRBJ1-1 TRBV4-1 CASSQAAGNTEAFF TGCGCCAGCAGCCAGGCTGCGGGGAACACTGAAGCTTTCTTT
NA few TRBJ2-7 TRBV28 CASREGVIPYEQYF TGTGCCAGCAGGGAAGGGGTTATCCCCTACGAGCAGTACTTC
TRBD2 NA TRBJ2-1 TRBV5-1 CASSLLSGGAVEQFF TGCGCCAGCAGCTTGCTTAGCGGGGGGGCCGTTGAGCAGTTCTTC
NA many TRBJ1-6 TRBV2 CASSDRRGSPLHF TGTGCCAGCAGTGACCGTAGGGGTTCACCCCTCCACTTT
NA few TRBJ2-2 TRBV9 CASSVDGANTGELFF TGTGCCAGCAGCGTAGACGGGGCGAACACCGGGGAGCTGTTTTTT